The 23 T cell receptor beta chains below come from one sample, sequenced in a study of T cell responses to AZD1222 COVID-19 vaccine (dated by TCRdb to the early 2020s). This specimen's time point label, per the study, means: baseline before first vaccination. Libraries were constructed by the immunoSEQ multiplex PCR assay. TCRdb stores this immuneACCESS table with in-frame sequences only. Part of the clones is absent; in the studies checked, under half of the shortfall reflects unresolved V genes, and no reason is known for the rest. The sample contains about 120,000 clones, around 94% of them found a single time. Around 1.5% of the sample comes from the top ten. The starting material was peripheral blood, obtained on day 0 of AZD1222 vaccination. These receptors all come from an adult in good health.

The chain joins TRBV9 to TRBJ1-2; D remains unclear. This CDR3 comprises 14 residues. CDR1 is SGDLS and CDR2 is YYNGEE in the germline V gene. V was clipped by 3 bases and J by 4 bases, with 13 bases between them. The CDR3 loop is CASSEGLLLYGYTF. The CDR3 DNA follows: TGTGCCAGCAGCGAGGGATTGCTCCTCTATGGCTACACCTTC.

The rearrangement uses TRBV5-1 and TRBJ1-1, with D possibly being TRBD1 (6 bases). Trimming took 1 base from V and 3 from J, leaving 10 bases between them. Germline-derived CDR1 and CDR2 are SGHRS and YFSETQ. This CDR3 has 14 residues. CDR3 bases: TGCGCCAGCAGCTTGACGGGGGCGGACACTGAAGCTTTCTTT. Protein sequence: CASSLTGADTEAFF.

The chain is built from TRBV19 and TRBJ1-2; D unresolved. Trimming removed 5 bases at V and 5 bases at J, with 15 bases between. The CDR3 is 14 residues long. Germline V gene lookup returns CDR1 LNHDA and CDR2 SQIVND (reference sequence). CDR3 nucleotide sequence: TGTGCCAGTAGTCATACGGTAAATCTTTATGGCTACACCTTC. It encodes CASSHTVNLYGYTF.

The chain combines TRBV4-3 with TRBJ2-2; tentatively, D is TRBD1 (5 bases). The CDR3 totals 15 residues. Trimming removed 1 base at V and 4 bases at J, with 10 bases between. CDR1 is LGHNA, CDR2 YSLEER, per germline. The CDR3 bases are TGCGCCAGCAGCCAAGGTCTGACAGTCACCGGGGAGCTGTTTTTT. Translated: CASSQGLTVTGELFF.

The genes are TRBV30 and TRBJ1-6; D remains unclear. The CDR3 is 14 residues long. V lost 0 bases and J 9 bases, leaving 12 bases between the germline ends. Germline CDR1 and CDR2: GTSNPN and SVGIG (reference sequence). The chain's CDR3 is CAWSVEGNGSPLHF. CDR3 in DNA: TGTGCCTGGAGTGTAGAAGGAAACGGTTCACCCCTCCACTTT.

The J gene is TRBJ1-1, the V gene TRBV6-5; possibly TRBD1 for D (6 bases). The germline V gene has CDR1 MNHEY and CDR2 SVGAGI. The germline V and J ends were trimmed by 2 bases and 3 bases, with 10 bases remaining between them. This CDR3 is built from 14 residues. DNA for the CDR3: TGTGCCAGCAGTTACGAGGGGGGCGACACTGAAGCTTTCTTT. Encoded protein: CASSYEGGDTEAFF.

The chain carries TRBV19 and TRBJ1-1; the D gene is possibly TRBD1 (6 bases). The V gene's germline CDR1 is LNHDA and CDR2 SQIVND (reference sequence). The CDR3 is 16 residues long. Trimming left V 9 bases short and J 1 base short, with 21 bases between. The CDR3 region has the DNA TGTGCCAGCGGATTACAGGGAGGGTTTCGGAACACTGAAGCTTTCTTT. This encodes CASGLQGGFRNTEAFF.

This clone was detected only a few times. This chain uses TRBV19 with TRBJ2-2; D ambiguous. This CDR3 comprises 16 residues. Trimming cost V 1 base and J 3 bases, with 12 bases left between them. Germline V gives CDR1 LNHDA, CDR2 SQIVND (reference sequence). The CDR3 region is CASSIVPLGDTGELFF. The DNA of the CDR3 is TGTGCCAGTAGTATAGTGCCCCTCGGTGACACCGGGGAGCTGTTTTTT.

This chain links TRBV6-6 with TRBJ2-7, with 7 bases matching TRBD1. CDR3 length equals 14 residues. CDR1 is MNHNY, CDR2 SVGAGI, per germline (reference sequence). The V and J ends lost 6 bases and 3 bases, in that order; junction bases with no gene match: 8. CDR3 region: CASRNDRAGYEQYF. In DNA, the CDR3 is TGTGCCAGCAGGAACGACAGGGCGGGCTACGAGCAGTACTTC.

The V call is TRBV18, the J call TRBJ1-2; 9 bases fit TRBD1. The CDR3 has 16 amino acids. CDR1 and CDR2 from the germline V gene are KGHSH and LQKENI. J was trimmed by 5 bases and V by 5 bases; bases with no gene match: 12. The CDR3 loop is CASSASTGGPEYGYTF. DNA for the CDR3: TGTGCCAGCTCAGCATCAACAGGGGGCCCGGAATATGGCTACACCTTC.

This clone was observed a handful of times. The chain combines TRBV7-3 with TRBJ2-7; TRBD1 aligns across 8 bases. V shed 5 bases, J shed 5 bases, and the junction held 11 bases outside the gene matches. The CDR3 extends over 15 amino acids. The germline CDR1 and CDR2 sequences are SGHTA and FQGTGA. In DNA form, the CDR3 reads TGTGCCAGCAGCCCAAGTGGGGACAGGATCCACGAGCAGTACTTC. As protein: CASSPSGDRIHEQYF.

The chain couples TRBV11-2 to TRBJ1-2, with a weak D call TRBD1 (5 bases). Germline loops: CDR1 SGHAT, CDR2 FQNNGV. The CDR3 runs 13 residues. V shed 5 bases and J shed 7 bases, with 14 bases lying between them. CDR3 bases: TGTGCCAGCAGCAGTGACAGAGTGGGTGGCTACACCTTC. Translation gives CASSSDRVGGYTF. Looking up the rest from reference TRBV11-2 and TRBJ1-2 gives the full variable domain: EAGVAQSPRYKIIEKRQSVAFWCNPISGHATLYWYQQILGQGPKLLIQFQNNGVVDDSQLPKDRFSAERLKGVDSTLKIQPAKLEDSAVYLCASSSDRVGGYTFGSGTRLTVV.

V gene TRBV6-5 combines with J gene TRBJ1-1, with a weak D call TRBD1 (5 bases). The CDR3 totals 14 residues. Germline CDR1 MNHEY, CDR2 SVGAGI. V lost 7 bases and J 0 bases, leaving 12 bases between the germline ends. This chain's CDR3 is CASNRLSMNTEAFF. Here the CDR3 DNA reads TGTGCCAGCAACAGGTTAAGCATGAACACTGAAGCTTTCTTT.

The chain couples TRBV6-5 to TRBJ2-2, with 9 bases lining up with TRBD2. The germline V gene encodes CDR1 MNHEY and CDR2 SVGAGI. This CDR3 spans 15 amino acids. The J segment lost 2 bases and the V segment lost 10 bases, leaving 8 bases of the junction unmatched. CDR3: CATTPGLANTGELFF. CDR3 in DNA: TGTGCCACCACCCCGGGACTAGCTAACACCGGGGAGCTGTTTTTT.

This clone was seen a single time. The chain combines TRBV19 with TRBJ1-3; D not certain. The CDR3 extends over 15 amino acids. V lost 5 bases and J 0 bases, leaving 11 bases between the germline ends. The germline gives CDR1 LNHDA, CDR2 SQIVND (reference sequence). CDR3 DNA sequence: TGTGCCAGTAGTCCCGGACTCAGCTCTGGAAACACCATATATTTT. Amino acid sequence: CASSPGLSSGNTIYF.

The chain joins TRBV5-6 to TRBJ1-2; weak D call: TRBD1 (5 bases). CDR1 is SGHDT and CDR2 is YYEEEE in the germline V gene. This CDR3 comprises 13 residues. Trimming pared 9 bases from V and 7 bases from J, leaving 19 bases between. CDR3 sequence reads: CATNGRQGSGYTF. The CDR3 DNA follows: TGTGCCACAAACGGTCGGCAGGGAAGTGGCTACACCTTC.

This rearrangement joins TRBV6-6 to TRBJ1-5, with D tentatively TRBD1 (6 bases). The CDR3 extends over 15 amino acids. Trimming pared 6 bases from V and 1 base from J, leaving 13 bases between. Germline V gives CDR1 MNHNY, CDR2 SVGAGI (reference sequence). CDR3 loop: CASRTPGTSNQPQHF. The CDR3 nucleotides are TGTGCCAGCAGGACGCCCGGGACAAGCAATCAGCCCCAGCATTTT.

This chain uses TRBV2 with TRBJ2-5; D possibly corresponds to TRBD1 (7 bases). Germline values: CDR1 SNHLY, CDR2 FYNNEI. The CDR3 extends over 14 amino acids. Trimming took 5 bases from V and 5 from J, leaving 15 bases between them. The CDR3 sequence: CASSSQGGWETQYF. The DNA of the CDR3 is TGTGCCAGCAGTTCCCAGGGGGGATGGGAGACCCAGTACTTC.

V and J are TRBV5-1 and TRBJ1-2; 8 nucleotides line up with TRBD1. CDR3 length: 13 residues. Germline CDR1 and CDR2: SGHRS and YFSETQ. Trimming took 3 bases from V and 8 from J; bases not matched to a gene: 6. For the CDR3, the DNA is TGCGCCAGCAGCTCTGGACAGGGTTGGGGCTACACCTTC. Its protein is CASSSGQGWGYTF.

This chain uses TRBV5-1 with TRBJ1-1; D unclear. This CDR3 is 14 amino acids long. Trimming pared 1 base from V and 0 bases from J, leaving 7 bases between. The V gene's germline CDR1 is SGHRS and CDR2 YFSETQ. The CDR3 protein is CASSLPSLNTEAFF. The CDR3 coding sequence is TGCGCCAGCAGCTTGCCCAGTTTGAACACTGAAGCTTTCTTT.

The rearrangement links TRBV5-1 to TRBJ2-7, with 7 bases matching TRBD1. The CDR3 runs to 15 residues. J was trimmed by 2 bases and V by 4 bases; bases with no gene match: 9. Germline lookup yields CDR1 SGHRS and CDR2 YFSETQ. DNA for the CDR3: TGCGCCAGCAGCCCGTGGGACAGTCTCGCCTACGAGCAGTACTTC. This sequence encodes CASSPWDSLAYEQYF.

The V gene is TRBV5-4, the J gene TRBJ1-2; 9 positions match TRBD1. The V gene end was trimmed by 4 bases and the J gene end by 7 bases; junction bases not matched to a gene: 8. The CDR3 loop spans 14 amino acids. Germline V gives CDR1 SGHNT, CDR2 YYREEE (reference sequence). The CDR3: CASSPGQGKSGYTF. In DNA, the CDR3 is TGTGCCAGCAGCCCAGGACAGGGGAAGTCTGGCTACACCTTC.

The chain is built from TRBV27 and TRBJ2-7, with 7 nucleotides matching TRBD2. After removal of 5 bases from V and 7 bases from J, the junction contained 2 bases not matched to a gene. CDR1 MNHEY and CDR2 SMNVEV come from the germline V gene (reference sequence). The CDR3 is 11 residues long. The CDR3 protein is CASSRGEEQYF. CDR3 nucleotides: TGTGCCAGCAGTCGGGGGGAGGAGCAGTACTTC.